Sequencing of this T cell receptor (beta chain) was carried out in a study of blood T cells in healthy people across ages. CDR3 length equals 15 residues. Germline lookup yields CDR1 SGHDT and CDR2 YYEEEE. J was trimmed by 8 bases and V by 4 bases; bases with no gene match: 8. Extracted total RNA amounted to at least 5.5 micrograms for each sample. A second about 7 to 12 cycle PCR used barcoded and J-beta primers. CDR3-containing paired-end reads numbering at least 2.5 million came from each sample. TCRdb reprocessed the 5' RACE reads with MiXCR, giving one entry per CDR3 protein. The sample consists of under 2,000,000 distinct CDR3 sequences, roughly 50% of them appearing once.

The chain uses TRBV5-6 and TRBJ2-1; TRBD1 agrees at 11 bases. The sample taken for sequencing was blood. The source is a middle-aged woman in good health. The CDR3 protein is CASSGRDRGWYEQFF. CDR3 DNA: TGTGCCAGCAGCGGCCGGGACAGGGGGTGGTATGAGCAGTTCTTC.